This TCR beta chain was sequenced in a study of cytomegalovirus exposure and HLA in healthy donors. Study in general: The 90 to 150 validation repertoires used a platform that matched the one used for the roughly 650 first-cohort repertoires, as a later analysis reported.

With regard to this clone: What it binds is not known.

General study findings and limits: Confirmation in vitro established that three CMV-associated chains were specific for CMV antigens. Researchers counted around 170 TCR beta chains as cytomegalovirus-associated.

Per germline, CDR1 SSHAT and CDR2 FNYEAQ (reference sequence). The CDR3 consists of 13 residues. Deletions cut 5 bases from V and 7 bases from J, with 15 bases between. Only in-frame clones appear in the TCRdb table, and some are missing; sequencing was by immunoSEQ multiplex PCR. The sample carries tens of thousands of clones, roughly 90% recorded once. The chain carries TRBV7-7 and TRBJ2-7; maybe TRBD1 (6 bases). Sequencing was done on a sample of PBMCs. The receptor was derived from a woman in her twenties or thirties in good health and CMV-seronegative. As DNA, the CDR3 is TGTGCCAGCAGCGCAGACAGGCAGGGGGAGCAGTACTTC. Its protein is CASSADRQGEQYF.